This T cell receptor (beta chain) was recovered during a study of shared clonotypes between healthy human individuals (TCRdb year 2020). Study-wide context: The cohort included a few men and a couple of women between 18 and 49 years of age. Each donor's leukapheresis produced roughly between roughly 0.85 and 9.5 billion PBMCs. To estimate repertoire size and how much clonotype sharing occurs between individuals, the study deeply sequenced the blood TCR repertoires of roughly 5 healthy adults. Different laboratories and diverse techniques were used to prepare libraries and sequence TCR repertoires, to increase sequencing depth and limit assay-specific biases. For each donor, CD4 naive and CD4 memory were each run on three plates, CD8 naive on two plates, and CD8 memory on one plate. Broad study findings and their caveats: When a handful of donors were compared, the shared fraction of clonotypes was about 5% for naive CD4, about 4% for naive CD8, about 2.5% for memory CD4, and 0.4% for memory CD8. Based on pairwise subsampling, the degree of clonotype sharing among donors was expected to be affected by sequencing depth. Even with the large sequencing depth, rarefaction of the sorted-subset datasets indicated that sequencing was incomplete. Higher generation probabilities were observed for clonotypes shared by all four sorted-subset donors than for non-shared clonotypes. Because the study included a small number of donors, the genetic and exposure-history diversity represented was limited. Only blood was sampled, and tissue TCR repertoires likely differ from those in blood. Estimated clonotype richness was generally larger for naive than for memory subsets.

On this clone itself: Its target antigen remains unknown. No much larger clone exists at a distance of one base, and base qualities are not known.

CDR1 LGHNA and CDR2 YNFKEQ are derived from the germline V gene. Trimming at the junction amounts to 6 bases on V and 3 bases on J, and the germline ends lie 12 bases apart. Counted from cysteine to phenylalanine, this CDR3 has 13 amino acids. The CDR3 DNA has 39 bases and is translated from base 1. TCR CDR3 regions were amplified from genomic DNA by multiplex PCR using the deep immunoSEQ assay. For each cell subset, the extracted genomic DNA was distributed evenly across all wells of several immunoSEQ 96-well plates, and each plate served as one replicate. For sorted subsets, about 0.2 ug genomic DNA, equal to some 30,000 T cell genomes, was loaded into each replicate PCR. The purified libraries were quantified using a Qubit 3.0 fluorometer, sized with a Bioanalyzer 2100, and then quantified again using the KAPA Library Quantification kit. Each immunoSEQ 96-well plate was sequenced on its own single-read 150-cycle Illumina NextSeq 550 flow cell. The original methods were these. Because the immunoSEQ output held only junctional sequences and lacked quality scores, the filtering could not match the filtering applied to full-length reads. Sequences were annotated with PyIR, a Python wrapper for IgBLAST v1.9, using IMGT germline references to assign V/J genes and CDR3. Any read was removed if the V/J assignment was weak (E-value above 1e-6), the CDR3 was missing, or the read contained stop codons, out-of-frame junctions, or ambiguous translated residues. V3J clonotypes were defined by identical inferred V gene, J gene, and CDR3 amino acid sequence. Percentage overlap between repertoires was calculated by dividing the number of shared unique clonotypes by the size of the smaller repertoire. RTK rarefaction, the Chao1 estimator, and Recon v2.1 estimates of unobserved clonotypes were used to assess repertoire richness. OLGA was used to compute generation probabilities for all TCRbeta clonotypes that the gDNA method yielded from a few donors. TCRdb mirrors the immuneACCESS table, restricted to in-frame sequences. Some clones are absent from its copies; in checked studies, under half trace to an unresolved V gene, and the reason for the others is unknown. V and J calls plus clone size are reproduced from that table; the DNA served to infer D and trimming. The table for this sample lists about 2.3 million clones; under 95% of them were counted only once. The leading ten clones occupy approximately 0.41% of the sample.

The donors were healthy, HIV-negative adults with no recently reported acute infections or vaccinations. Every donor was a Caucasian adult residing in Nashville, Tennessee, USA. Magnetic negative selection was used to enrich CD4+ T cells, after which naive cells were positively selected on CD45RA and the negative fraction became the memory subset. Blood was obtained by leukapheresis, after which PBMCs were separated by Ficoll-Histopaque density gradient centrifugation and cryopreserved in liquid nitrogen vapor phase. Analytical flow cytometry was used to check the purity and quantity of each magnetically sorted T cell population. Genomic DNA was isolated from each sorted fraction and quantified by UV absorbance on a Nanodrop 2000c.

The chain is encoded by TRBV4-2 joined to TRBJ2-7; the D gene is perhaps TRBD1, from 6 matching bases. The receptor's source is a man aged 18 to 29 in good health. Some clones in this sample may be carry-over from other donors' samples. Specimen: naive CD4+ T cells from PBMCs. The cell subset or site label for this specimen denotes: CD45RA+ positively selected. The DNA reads TGTGCCAGCAGTCATGAACAGGGCTACGAGCAGTACTTC. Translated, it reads CASSHEQGYEQYF.